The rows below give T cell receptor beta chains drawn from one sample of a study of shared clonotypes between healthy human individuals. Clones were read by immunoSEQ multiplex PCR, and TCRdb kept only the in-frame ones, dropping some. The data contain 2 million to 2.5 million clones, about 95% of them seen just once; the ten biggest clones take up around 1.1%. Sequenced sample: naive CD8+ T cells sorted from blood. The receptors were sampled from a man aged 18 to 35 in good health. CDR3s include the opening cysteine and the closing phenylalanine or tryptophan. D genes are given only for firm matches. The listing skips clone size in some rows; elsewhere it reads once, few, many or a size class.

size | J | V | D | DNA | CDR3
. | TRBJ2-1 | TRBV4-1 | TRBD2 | TGCGCCAGCAGCCTGGGACTAGCGGGTAAGGAAGGGAATGAGCAGTTCTTC | CASSLGLAGKEGNEQFF
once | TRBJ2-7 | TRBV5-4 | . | TGTGCCAGCAGCAGAGGAGGAACAGGCTTCGACGAGCAGTACTTC | CASSRGGTGFDEQYF
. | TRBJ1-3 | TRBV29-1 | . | TGCAGCGTCGTCCGTGGGTTAAACACCATATATTTT | CSVVRGLNTIYF
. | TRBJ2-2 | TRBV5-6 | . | TGTGCCAGCAGCTTGGTTGGAAACACCGGGGAGCTGTTTTTT | CASSLVGNTGELFF
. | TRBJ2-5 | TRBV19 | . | TGTGCCAGTAGTATAATGCTAGCGGAGACCCAGTACTTC | CASSIMLAETQYF
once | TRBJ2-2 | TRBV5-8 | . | TGTGCCAGCAGCTTGGACCCAGGACATACGGCCGGGGAGCTGTTTTTT | CASSLDPGHTAGELFF
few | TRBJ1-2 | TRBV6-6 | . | TGTGCCATCTTGAGGGACTATGGCTACACCTTC | CAILRDYGYTF
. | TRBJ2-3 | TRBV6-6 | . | TGTGCCAGCAGATTGACTCGTACAGATACGCAGTATTTT | CASRLTRTDTQYF
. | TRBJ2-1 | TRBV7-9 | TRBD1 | TGTGCCAGCAGCCCCTACAGGGGCGGCTACAATGAGCAGTTCTTC | CASSPYRGGYNEQFF
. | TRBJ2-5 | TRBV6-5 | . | TGTGCCAGCAGTATGGACAGTCTAGAGACCCAGTACTTC | CASSMDSLETQYF
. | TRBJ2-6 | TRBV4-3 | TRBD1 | TGCGCCAGCAGCCAAGATAGATCGGGACAGGGGCCCTCTGGGGCCAACGTCCTGACTTTC | CASSQDRSGQGPSGANVLTF
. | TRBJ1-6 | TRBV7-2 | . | TGTGCCAGCAGCTTAGCCCTGAAGGACTCCCTCCACTTT | CASSLALKDSLHF
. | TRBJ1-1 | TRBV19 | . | TGTGCCAGTAGCTTGACCGTGAACACTGAAGCTTTCTTT | CASSLTVNTEAFF
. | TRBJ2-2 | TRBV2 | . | TGTGCCAGCAAACGTGGCGGGGAGCTGTTTTTT | CASKRGGELFF
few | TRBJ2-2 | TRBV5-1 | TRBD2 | TGCGCCAGCAGCATTTCAGCGGGGGGCGCACCCGGGGAGCTGTTTTTT | CASSISAGGAPGELFF
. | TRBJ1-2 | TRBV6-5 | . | TGTGCCAGCAGTTACCGTGGCGCCAACTATGGCTACACCTTC | CASSYRGANYGYTF
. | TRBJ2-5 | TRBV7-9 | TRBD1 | TGTGCCAGCAGCTTAGTAGGGACAGGCCAAGAGACCCAGTACTTC | CASSLVGTGQETQYF
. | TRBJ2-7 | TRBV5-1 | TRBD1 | TGCGCCAGCAGCTTGGCCGGGACAGCCTGGGACGAGCAGTACTTC | CASSLAGTAWDEQYF
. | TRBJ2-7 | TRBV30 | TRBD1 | TGTGCCTGGAGTGAACTGGGACAGGGATCCTACGAGCAGTACTTC | CAWSELGQGSYEQYF
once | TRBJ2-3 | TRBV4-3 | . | TGCGCCAGCAGCCAAGATCTTGGGGGCGGAATTAACTTTGCCCATACGCAGTATTTT | CASSQDLGGGINFAHTQYF
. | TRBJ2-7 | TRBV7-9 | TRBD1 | TGTGCCAGCAGCCACCAGGACAGGTCCACCTACGAGCAGTACTTC | CASSHQDRSTYEQYF
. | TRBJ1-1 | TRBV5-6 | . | TGTGCCAGCAGCTTGGGTGGGAGCACTGAAGCTTTCTTT | CASSLGGSTEAFF
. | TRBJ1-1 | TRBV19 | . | TGTGCCAGTAGTCCGCGGACGTTTCCGGACACTGAAGCTTTCTTT | CASSPRTFPDTEAFF
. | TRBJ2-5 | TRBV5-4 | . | TGTGCCAGCAGTCCGACTTCCCAAGTGGAAACCCAGTACTTC | CASSPTSQVETQYF
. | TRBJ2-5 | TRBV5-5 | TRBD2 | TGTGCCAGCAGCCCAGCATGGAGGGAGGGAGAGGAGACCCAGTACTTC | CASSPAWREGEETQYF
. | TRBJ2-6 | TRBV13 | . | TGTGCCAGCAGCCTCCACTCTGGGGCCAACGTCCTGACTTTC | CASSLHSGANVLTF
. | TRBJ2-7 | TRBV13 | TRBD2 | TGTGCCAGCAGCCTTAGCGGGAGAGCCTACGAGCAGTACTTC | CASSLSGRAYEQYF
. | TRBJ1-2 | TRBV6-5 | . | TGTGCCAGTCTGGGTTTATATGGCTACACCTTC | CASLGLYGYTF